This entry lists 13 T cell receptor beta chains sequenced from one sample in a study of identical twins. MiXCR was run by TCRdb on the 5' RACE reads, yielding one entry per CDR3 protein. Of around 200,000 distinct CDR3 sequences listed, around a tenth are singletons. The sequenced material came from memory (CD45RO+) T cells sorted from blood. All receptors come from a woman between 18 and 29 years old in good health.

This clonotype came up a few times. The chain couples TRBV20-1 to TRBJ2-3; the D gene could be TRBD1 or TRBD2 (5 bases each). Germline V gene lookup returns CDR1 DFQATT and CDR2 SNEGSKA (reference sequence). Deletions cut 6 bases from V and 3 bases from J, with 16 bases between. The CDR3 covers 14 residues. CDR3 sequence: CSAIVGTGTDTQYF. DNA of the CDR3: TGCAGTGCAATCGTCGGGACGGGAACAGATACGCAGTATTTT.

This clonotype was found many times. V usage is TRBV5-1 and J usage is TRBJ1-1, with 9 bases identical to TRBD1. Per germline, CDR1 SGHRS and CDR2 YFSETQ. Losses at the gene ends were 4 bases for V and 1 base for J; bases not matched to a gene: 5. This CDR3 contains 15 residues. CDR3 sequence (DNA): TGCGCCAGCAGCCGACAACAGGGGGCGAACACTGAAGCTTTCTTT. It yields the protein CASSRQQGANTEAFF.

V usage is TRBV5-1 and J usage is TRBJ2-7; TRBD2 agrees at 9 bases. V was clipped by 0 bases and J by 1 base; unmatched bases: 8. Germline V gene lookup returns CDR1 SGHRS and CDR2 YFSETQ. This CDR3 comprises 17 residues. CDR3 sequence: CASSLGAGGPLSYEQYF. CDR3 sequence (DNA): TGCGCCAGCAGCTTGGGAGCGGGAGGCCCCCTTTCCTACGAGCAGTACTTC.

This clonotype was counted only a few times. This CDR3 reads CASSVVWGGIETQYF. For the CDR3, the DNA is TGTGCCAGCAGCGTAGTGTGGGGCGGGATCGAGACCCAGTACTTC. This sequence joins TRBV9 and TRBJ2-5; D might be TRBD2 (6 bases). The CDR3 consists of 15 residues. The germline V gene has CDR1 SGDLS and CDR2 YYNGEE. The V and J ends lost 0 bases and 5 bases respectively, with 14 bases between them.

This clonotype was found a few times. This sequence joins TRBV5-1 and TRBJ2-1; 9 bases line up with TRBD1. Germline CDR1 and CDR2: SGHRS and YFSETQ. The CDR3 length is 15 residues. V shed 1 base, J shed 3 bases, and the junction held 2 bases outside the gene matches. This chain's CDR3 is CASSLPTGGYNEQFF. The CDR3 DNA sequence: TGCGCCAGCAGCTTGCCGACAGGGGGCTACAATGAGCAGTTCTTC.

This clonotype was counted many times. CDR3 in amino acids: CSARLAENQPQHF. CDR3 sequence (DNA): TGCAGTGCTAGACTGGCGGAAAATCAGCCCCAGCATTTT. The rearrangement uses TRBV20-1 and TRBJ1-5; no clear D. Germline V gene sequence: CDR1 DFQATT, CDR2 SNEGSKA (reference sequence). V was cut by 2 bases and J by 4 bases, with 9 bases left in between. This CDR3 spans 13 amino acids.

The chain joins TRBV5-1 to TRBJ2-7; TRBD1 might be the D (7 bases). V gave up 0 bases and J gave up 5 bases, with 12 bases separating them. Germline values: CDR1 SGHRS, CDR2 YFSETQ. CDR3 length: 14 amino acids. CDR3: CASSLGQGGDEQYF. The CDR3 DNA is TGCGCCAGCAGCTTGGGACAGGGAGGCGACGAGCAGTACTTC.

This clonotype occurred a few times. The rearrangement links TRBV9 to TRBJ2-3; TRBD2 matches at 9 bases. The CDR3 is 15 residues long. Germline V gene sequence: CDR1 SGDLS, CDR2 YYNGEE. With 3 bases clipped from V and 6 bases from J, the junction kept 8 bases outside the gene matches. CDR3 sequence reads: CASSGLAVREDTQYF. The CDR3 DNA is TGTGCCAGCAGCGGACTAGCGGTCCGGGAGGATACGCAGTATTTT.

This clonotype was seen only a few times. The chain uses TRBV19 and TRBJ2-5; the match to TRBD2 covers 8 bases. Germline V gene lookup returns CDR1 LNHDA and CDR2 SQIVND (reference sequence). The CDR3 covers 15 residues. Trimming cost V 3 bases and J 5 bases; bases outside gene matches: 8. CDR3 in amino acids: CASSMTAGVRETQYF. CDR3 coding DNA: TGTGCCAGTAGTATGACAGCGGGGGTGCGGGAGACCCAGTACTTC.

The V gene is TRBV20-1, the J gene TRBJ2-4; D is undetermined. This CDR3 has 12 residues. The V gene lost 5 bases and the J gene lost 8 bases, with 13 bases spanning the gap. In germline, CDR1 is DFQATT, CDR2 SNEGSKA (reference sequence). As DNA, the CDR3 is TGCAGTGCTGTAAACGACAAGGACATTCAGTACTTC. The encoded protein is CSAVNDKDIQYF.

This rearrangement joins TRBV27 to TRBJ2-1; 7 bases match TRBD1. The germline CDR1 and CDR2 sequences are MNHEY and SMNVEV (reference sequence). V shed 0 bases and J 1 base; nucleotides not matched to a gene: 3. The CDR3 covers 16 residues. The CDR3 sequence: CASSLSGGQSYNEQFF. The DNA of the CDR3 is TGTGCCAGCAGTTTATCAGGGGGCCAGTCCTACAATGAGCAGTTCTTC.

This clonotype came up a few times. The gene calls are TRBV20-1 and TRBJ1-1; D is unresolved. The CDR3 extends over 13 amino acids. V shed 2 bases and J shed 4 bases, with 11 bases lying between them. Germline CDR1 DFQATT, CDR2 SNEGSKA (reference sequence). As DNA, the CDR3 is TGCAGTGCTAGATTGGCTCGTAGCACTGAAGCTTTCTTT. Its protein product is CSARLARSTEAFF.

This clonotype showed up just a few times. The chain couples TRBV28 to TRBJ1-5; 10 bases are shared with TRBD1. The trim removed 4 bases at V and 7 bases at J, leaving 4 bases unmatched. This CDR3 has 14 residues. The germline CDR1 and CDR2 sequences are MDHEN and SYDVKM. The CDR3 region has the DNA TGTGCCAGCAGTTCTGGGACAGGGGAGCAGCCCCAGCATTTT. Its translation: CASSSGTGEQPQHF.